This passage covers 21 T cell receptor beta chains from one sample sequenced in a study of response to subunit inactivated influenza vaccine. TCRdb analysed the RT-PCR reads with MiXCR anew, one entry per CDR3 protein. Among about 570,000 distinct CDR3 sequences listed, 11% were seen once. Another study also made use of these data, one on T cells expressing NK-cell markers. That report adds: What made the TCR beta cDNA was 5'RACE template switching with UMIs.

This sample comprised PBMCs from blood, obtained on the day of vaccination. These receptors originate from a man aged 45-65 years who received an inactivated influenza vaccine.

The chain uses TRBV20-1 and TRBJ2-2; 7 bases map to TRBD2. V was clipped by 2 bases and J by 0 bases; unmatched bases: 6. Germline V gene lookup returns CDR1 DFQATT and CDR2 SNEGSKA (reference sequence). CDR3 length: 16 residues. CDR3 DNA sequence: TGCAGTGCTAGACCAACGGGACTAACGAACACCGGGGAGCTGTTTTTT. Its protein is CSARPTGLTNTGELFF.

A few counts support this clonotype. The V and J genes are TRBV24-1 and TRBJ2-1; D is perhaps TRBD1 (5 bases). V lost 9 bases to trimming and J lost 2 bases, with 10 bases between them. This CDR3 has 13 residues. The V gene's germline CDR1 is KGHDR and CDR2 SFDVKD. As DNA, the CDR3 is TGTGCCACCGGCACGACAGCCTACAATGAGCAGTTCTTC. Amino acids: CATGTTAYNEQFF.

This clonotype was counted ten times or more. V usage is TRBV20-1 and J usage is TRBJ2-3, with 12 bases matching TRBD2. V lost 1 base, J lost 4 bases, and 6 bases stayed unmatched. Germline CDR1 is DFQATT and CDR2 is SNEGSKA (reference sequence). The length of the CDR3 is 16 residues. CDR3 nucleotide sequence: TGCAGTGCTAGAGTACTAGCGGGGGGAGGGGCAGATACGCAGTATTTT. Its translation is CSARVLAGGGADTQYF.

The J gene is TRBJ1-5, the V gene TRBV12-3 or TRBV12-4, with 8 positions matching TRBD1. The CDR3 consists of 14 residues. The V gene end was trimmed by 7 bases and the J gene end by 8 bases; junction bases not matched to a gene: 10. The DNA for the CDR3 is TGTGCCAGCACCACTTGGACAGGGATGGAGCCCCAGCATTTT. This codes for CASTTWTGMEPQHF.

J is TRBJ2-5 and V is TRBV4-2; 8 bases are a match to TRBD1. The CDR3 has 14 residues. The germline CDR1 and CDR2 sequences are LGHNA and YNFKEQ. J gave up 4 bases and V 6 bases, and 7 bases lay outside the gene matches. The CDR3 nucleotides read TGTGCCAGCAGTTCTCCCGGACAGGGAGAGACCCAGTACTTC. This translates into CASSSPGQGETQYF.

The chain joins TRBV20-1 to TRBJ2-5; either TRBD1 or TRBD2 may supply D (5 bases each). CDR1 is DFQATT and CDR2 is SNEGSKA in the germline V gene (reference sequence). V lost 3 bases to trimming and J lost 1 base, with 12 bases between them. The CDR3 contains 14 residues. CDR3 coding DNA: TGCAGTGCTAGGAGGGGCGGGTTCCAAGAGACCCAGTACTTC. Its translation: CSARRGGFQETQYF.

V usage is TRBV20-1 and J usage is TRBJ2-1; 7 bases are shared with TRBD2. Germline lookup yields CDR1 DFQATT and CDR2 SNEGSKA (reference sequence). The V gene end was trimmed by 6 bases and the J gene end by 9 bases; junction bases not matched to a gene: 17. The CDR3 has 15 residues. CDR3 DNA: TGCAGTGCATCAAAAGCCTCGGGAGGCGGGACTGAGCAGTTCTTC. Its protein is CSASKASGGGTEQFF.

V and J are TRBV20-1 and TRBJ2-3, with TRBD2 matching 10 bases. The germline gives CDR1 DFQATT, CDR2 SNEGSKA (reference sequence). V gave up 1 base and J gave up 2 bases; unmatched junction bases: 3. This CDR3 region has 15 residues. The DNA for the CDR3 is TGCAGTGCTAGAGCCCTAGCGGGAGTCACAGATACGCAGTATTTT. Translation gives CSARALAGVTDTQYF.

This clonotype was recorded many times. The chain is built from TRBV12-3 or TRBV12-4 and TRBJ2-1; D is perhaps TRBD2 (6 bases). The V and J ends lost 6 bases and 7 bases respectively, with 16 bases between them. The CDR3 extends over 14 amino acids. The CDR3 bases are TGTGCCAGCAGACCCGGGACTGGTGCTAATGAGCAGTTCTTC. Translated, it gives CASRPGTGANEQFF.

The genes are TRBV29-1 and TRBJ2-5; TRBD1 is a possible D gene (6 bases). Germline loops: CDR1 SQVTM, CDR2 ANQGSEA. V lost 6 bases, J lost 5 bases, and 22 bases lay in between. This CDR3 comprises 15 residues. In DNA form, the CDR3 reads TGCAGCGTAGAAAGGACAGAGGATATTATTGAGACCCAGTACTTC. Protein product: CSVERTEDIIETQYF.

This clonotype has more than one count but fewer than ten. The chain has TRBV18 and TRBJ2-6; D gene ambiguous. This CDR3 spans 17 amino acids. Germline CDR1 KGHSH, CDR2 LQKENI. The ends were cut back, 1 base at V and 0 bases at J, with 10 bases in the middle. The CDR3 coding sequence is TGTGCCAGCTCACCACTTGCCGCCTTCTCTGGGGCCAACGTCCTGACTTTC. This translates into CASSPLAAFSGANVLTF.

In its sample, this clonotype was seen a few times. J is TRBJ2-2 and V is TRBV12-3 or TRBV12-4; TRBD2 matches at 7 bases. V trimming: 5 bases; J trimming: 6 bases; junction bases outside the gene matches: 9. The CDR3 is 15 amino acids. This CDR3 is CASSPVGGSAGELFF. The CDR3 bases are TGTGCCAGCAGTCCCGTCGGGGGGTCGGCCGGGGAGCTGTTTTTT.

A few counts support this clonotype. The chain couples TRBV10-3 to TRBJ2-7; TRBD2 matches 11 bases. V was pared by 11 bases and J by 3 bases, with 6 bases of the junction left unmatched. Germline V gene data show CDR1 as ENHRY and CDR2 as SYGVKD. The CDR3 totals 13 residues. CDR3 loop: CAARGTSGYEQYF. As DNA, the CDR3 is TGTGCCGCCCGTGGGACTAGCGGCTACGAGCAGTACTTC.

With regard to this clonotype: Compared with germline, one end of the junction differs, possibly owing to a read error. The genes are TRBV28 and TRBJ1-1; D gene unclear. Germline CDR1 MDHEN, CDR2 SYDVKM. The CDR3 is made up of 12 amino acids. CDR3 nucleotide sequence: TGTGCCTGCAGTTTAGTTGGCCTTGAAGCTTTCTTT. It encodes CACSLVGLEAFF.

There are a few counts of this clonotype. The chain has TRBV7-8 and TRBJ2-3; the match to TRBD1 covers 7 bases. In germline, CDR1 is SGHVS, CDR2 FQNEAQ. The V segment lost 6 bases and the J segment 2 bases; nucleotides outside the gene matches: 5. The CDR3 consists of 14 residues. CDR3 nucleotides: TGTGCCAGCAGGGCCGGGACAGACACAGATACGCAGTATTTT. The encoded protein is CASRAGTDTDTQYF.

This chain joins TRBV6-1 and TRBJ2-5, with D maybe TRBD2 (5 bases). Germline CDR1 and CDR2: MNHNS and SASEGT. The CDR3 runs to 15 residues. V was trimmed by 8 bases and J by 7 bases, leaving 23 bases between them. The CDR3 spells CASRPTGVGFGTQYF. CDR3 nucleotide sequence: TGTGCCAGCCGGCCGACCGGGGTTGGTTTCGGGACCCAGTACTTC.

This clonotype was detected ten times or more. The chain couples TRBV9 to TRBJ2-3, with D perhaps TRBD1 (6 bases). V was shortened by 0 bases and J by 8 bases, with 19 bases between the two germline ends. This CDR3 spans 16 amino acids. The germline V gene encodes CDR1 SGDLS and CDR2 YYNGEE. CDR3 residues: CASSVAGQDLPGTQYF. The CDR3 DNA reads as TGTGCCAGCAGCGTAGCGGGACAAGACCTTCCTGGTACGCAGTATTTT.

A few counts support this clonotype. The chain has TRBV7-9 and TRBJ2-7; 9 nucleotides line up with TRBD1. This CDR3 has 14 residues. Germline values: CDR1 SEHNR, CDR2 FQNEAQ (reference sequence). The J segment lost 7 bases and the V segment lost 1 base, leaving 5 bases of the junction unmatched. The CDR3 DNA is TGTGCCAGCAGCTTAGGGACAGGGGCAGGGGAGCAGTACTTC. Amino acid sequence: CASSLGTGAGEQYF.

A few counts support this clonotype. This chain links TRBV27 with TRBJ2-7, with 8 nucleotides matching TRBD1. The trim removed 0 bases at V and 6 bases at J, leaving 7 bases unmatched. Germline V gene sequence: CDR1 MNHEY, CDR2 SMNVEV (reference sequence). The CDR3 sequence is 15 residues long. The CDR3 spells CASSLSETGVTEQYF. The CDR3, as DNA: TGTGCCAGCAGTTTATCTGAGACAGGGGTCACCGAGCAGTACTTC.

The chain couples TRBV19 to TRBJ2-7; the match to TRBD2 covers 7 bases. CDR3 size: 15 residues. Unmatched junction bases numbered 8, after V lost 3 bases and J lost 3 bases. In germline, CDR1 is LNHDA, CDR2 SQIVND (reference sequence). CDR3 nucleotides: TGTGCCAGTAGTATCGGCCAAGCGGGGAGCTACGAGCAGTACTTC. Protein product: CASSIGQAGSYEQYF. Complete variable domain (other parts from reference TRBV19 and TRBJ2-7): DGGITQSPKYLFRKEGQNVTLSCEQNLNHDAMYWYRQDPGQGLRLIYYSQIVNDFQKGDIAEGYSVSREKKESFPLTVTSAQKNPTAFYLCASSIGQAGSYEQYFGPGTRLTVT.

This clonotype has more than one count but fewer than ten. V usage is TRBV25-1 and J usage is TRBJ2-1; TRBD1 matches at 10 bases. The germline gives CDR1 MGHDK, CDR2 SYGVNS. J lost 3 bases, V lost 7 bases, and 21 bases had no gene match. There are 20 residues in the CDR3. CDR3 loop: CASTPSRDRGNPKNYNEQFF. In DNA form, the CDR3 reads TGTGCCAGCACCCCCTCGAGGGACAGGGGAAATCCAAAAAACTACAATGAGCAGTTCTTC.